The rows below give T cell receptor beta chains drawn from one sample of a study of shared clonotypes between healthy human individuals. TCRdb's copy holds only in-frame clones and misses some; the assay was immunoSEQ multiplex PCR. The sample contains approximately 2.1 million clones, approximately 93% of which appear only once. Sequenced material: naive CD4+ T cells from PBMCs. These receptors were obtained from a man aged 18 to 29 in good health. Some clones in this sample may be carry-over from other donors' samples. Each CDR3 is given with its conserved first and last residue. A D gene is named only where the DNA matches it firmly. Size tells how often a clone was seen (once, few, many) or the class of an expanded clone, and some rows leave it out.

>-|TRBJ1-1|TRBV5-6|-
TGTGCCAGCAGTCAACCATCAGGGGCAGGTGCTTTCTTT
CASSQPSGAGAFF
>-|TRBJ1-2|TRBV25-1|-
TGTGCCAGCACATGGACAGAAGGCTATGGCTACACCTTC
CASTWTEGYGYTF
>-|TRBJ2-7|TRBV7-8|-
TGTGCCAGCAGCTTAGGTGTGGGGGGCAGCTCCTACGAGCAGTACTTC
CASSLGVGGSSYEQYF
>-|TRBJ2-2|TRBV11-2|-
TGTGCCAGCAGCTTCGCCCGGAGTTCCGGGGAGCTGTTTTTT
CASSFARSSGELFF
>-|TRBJ2-3|TRBV9|TRBD2
TGTGCCAGCAGCGTAGGTGCTAGCGGTAGCACAGATACGCAGTATTTT
CASSVGASGSTDTQYF
>-|TRBJ1-2|TRBV28|TRBD1
TGTGCCAGCAGTCACGGGACAGACACATATGGCTACACCTTC
CASSHGTDTYGYTF
>-|TRBJ2-7|TRBV16|-
TGTGCCAGCAGCGGCCGGGACACAGCCTACGAGCAGTACTTC
CASSGRDTAYEQYF
>-|TRBJ2-5|TRBV6-5|-
TGTGCCAGCAGGGGGAGACGGTCGTGGGAGACCCAGTACTTC
CASRGRRSWETQYF
>-|TRBJ2-2|TRBV10-1|-
TGCGCCAGCAGTGGGGGGCGAGGGGTCACCGGGGAGCTGTTTTTT
CASSGGRGVTGELFF
>-|TRBJ2-1|TRBV5-1|TRBD2
TGCGCCAGCAGCCTACTAGCGGGACAAACGGGGGGAAATGAGCAGTTCTTC
CASSLLAGQTGGNEQFF
>-|TRBJ1-5|TRBV15|-
TGTGCCACCAGCAAGAACGACAGGCGAGGCAATCAGCCCCAGCATTTT
CATSKNDRRGNQPQHF
>-|TRBJ1-4|TRBV5-1|-
TGCGCCAGCAGCTTGGAGGGGCAGGAATATGAAAAACTGTTTTTT
CASSLEGQEYEKLFF
>-|TRBJ2-3|TRBV9|TRBD1
TGTGCCAGCAGCAGACAGGGGGACCTCACAGATACGCAGTATTTT
CASSRQGDLTDTQYF
>-|TRBJ2-5|TRBV9|TRBD1
TGTGCCAGCAGCGTACCAGGACAGGGGCAAGAGACCCAGTACTTC
CASSVPGQGQETQYF
>once|TRBJ2-2|TRBV5-1|-
TGCGCCAGCAGTGGTGGCAGCCTGAACACCGGGGAGCTGTTTTTT
CASSGGSLNTGELFF
>-|TRBJ1-2|TRBV6-5|TRBD1
TGTGCCAGTAGGGACAGGGGGGTTTGGGGCTACACCTTC
CASRDRGVWGYTF
>-|TRBJ2-7|TRBV10-3|-
TGTGCCACCAACGAGGACGGAGGGTACCCCTACGAGCAGTACTTC
CATNEDGGYPYEQYF
>-|TRBJ2-1|TRBV19|-
TGTGCCAGTAGGCCTACCGGGACATGGGGATTGAATGAGCAGTTCTTC
CASRPTGTWGLNEQFF
>-|TRBJ2-3|TRBV6-5|-
TGTGCCAGCAGTTCCCGGGGCAGGGGTGCAGATACGCAGTATTTT
CASSSRGRGADTQYF
>-|TRBJ1-1|TRBV9|-
TGTGCCAGCAGCGTAATCGCTCCGAACACTGAAGCTTTCTTT
CASSVIAPNTEAFF
>-|TRBJ2-7|TRBV5-1|-
TGCGCCAGCAGCCCAGATATCTACGAGCAGTACTTC
CASSPDIYEQYF
>-|TRBJ2-1|TRBV5-4|TRBD1
TGTGCCAGCAGCTTAGGACAGGGGCCCTACAATGAGCAGTTCTTC
CASSLGQGPYNEQFF
>-|TRBJ2-2|TRBV25-1|TRBD2
TGTGCCAGCAGTGAGGGAGGTGGGGGACTAGCGTACGGGGAGCTGTTTTTT
CASSEGGGGLAYGELFF
>-|TRBJ2-2|TRBV7-7|-
TGTGCCAGCAGCTTAGGTGGGCAGGGTGACCGCGCGAACACCGGGGAGCTGTTTTTT
CASSLGGQGDRANTGELFF
>-|TRBJ2-4|TRBV5-4|-
TGTGCCAGCAGCTTGGCCACCGGGGATAATAACAAAAACATTCAGTACTTC
CASSLATGDNNKNIQYF
>once|TRBJ2-1|TRBV7-8|TRBD2
TGTGCCAGCAGCTCCCGAGCGGGAAGGTCCTACAATGAGCAGTTCTTC
CASSSRAGRSYNEQFF
>-|TRBJ2-1|TRBV6-6|-
TGTGCCAGCAGTCCGCTTACCAGGGGAGCTTACAATGAGCAGTTCTTC
CASSPLTRGAYNEQFF
>-|TRBJ1-2|TRBV19|-
TGTGCCAGTAAACAGGGTCACTATGGCTACACCTTC
CASKQGHYGYTF
>once|TRBJ2-7|TRBV5-1|TRBD2
TGCGCCAGCAGCTTGGGAGGCGGGAGTTGGTACGAGCAGTACTTC
CASSLGGGSWYEQYF
>-|TRBJ1-5|TRBV4-1|-
TGCGCCAGCAGCCAACGGGGGGAAGATCAGCCCCAGCATTTT
CASSQRGEDQPQHF
>-|TRBJ2-1|TRBV9|-
TGTGCCAGCAGCGCCGGGACGAGCTCCTTCTTC
CASSAGTSSFF
>-|TRBJ2-2|TRBV25-1|-
TGTGCCAGCAGTGTGCCAGGGGTCACCGGGGAGCTGTTTTTT
CASSVPGVTGELFF
>once|TRBJ1-5|TRBV7-8|TRBD1
TGTGCCAGCAGCTTAGGGGCGACAGGGTATAGCAATCAGCCCCAGCATTTT
CASSLGATGYSNQPQHF
>-|TRBJ1-5|TRBV6-1|TRBD1
TGTGCCAGTCGGGACAGGGGTAGCAATCAGCCCCAGCATTTT
CASRDRGSNQPQHF
>-|TRBJ1-4|TRBV18|TRBD1
TGTGCCAGCTCACCGGAGACAGGGGATGAAAAACTGTTTTTT
CASSPETGDEKLFF
>-|TRBJ1-2|TRBV5-1|-
TGCGCCAGCAGCTCGGACTCAAGCTATGGCTACACCTTC
CASSSDSSYGYTF
>-|TRBJ1-1|TRBV4-2|TRBD1
TGTGCCAGCAGCGCACAAACAGGGGTGAGGCAGAACACTGAAGCTTTCTTT
CASSAQTGVRQNTEAFF
>-|TRBJ2-3|TRBV9|-
TGTGCCAGCAGCGTAGCTGGAGGGACCAGCACAGATACGCAGTATTTT
CASSVAGGTSTDTQYF
>-|TRBJ2-6|TRBV30|-
TGTGCCTGGGGACTCTTCCAGGCGGGTACTGGGGCCAACGTCCTGACTTTC
CAWGLFQAGTGANVLTF
>-|TRBJ2-3|TRBV5-1|-
TGCGCCAGCAGCCCCGGGGGTAGCGGAGTTGATACGCAGTATTTT
CASSPGGSGVDTQYF
>-|TRBJ2-6|TRBV5-4|TRBD2
TGTGCCAGCAGCTTGGCCGGGGGAGGGAGGTCGCCTGGGGCCAACGTCCTGACTTTC
CASSLAGGGRSPGANVLTF
>-|TRBJ1-1|TRBV7-2|-
TGTGCCAGCAGCCCCCAACTCAGAAACACTGAAGCTTTCTTT
CASSPQLRNTEAFF
>-|TRBJ2-7|TRBV5-1|TRBD2
TGCGCCAGCAGCTTCCGGGGGGGAGTTGCTTGGGGTACCTACGAGCAGTACTTC
CASSFRGGVAWGTYEQYF
>once|TRBJ1-2|TRBV9|-
TGTGCCAGCAGCTCTCTAGGGGGGAACTATGGCTACACCTTC
CASSSLGGNYGYTF
>once|TRBJ2-1|TRBV28|-
TGTGCCAGCAGTTTAACCTTGGGAGGTAGAGGGCGTGAGCAGTTCTTC
CASSLTLGGRGREQFF
>-|TRBJ2-3|TRBV6-5|TRBD2
TGTGCCAGCAGTTACGATCTAGCGGGAGCCACAGATACGCAGTATTTT
CASSYDLAGATDTQYF
>-|TRBJ2-2|TRBV10-3|TRBD2
TGTGCCATCAGTGAGGGACTAGCGAAAGCGAACACCGGGGAGCTGTTTTTT
CAISEGLAKANTGELFF
>-|TRBJ2-7|TRBV18|-
TGTGCCAGCTCAACCGGGGGAGGTCTCGTCGAGCAGTACTTC
CASSTGGGLVEQYF
>-|TRBJ2-1|TRBV5-5|-
TGTGCCAGCAGCTTGTCCGGCCACTCCTACAATGAGCAGTTCTTC
CASSLSGHSYNEQFF
>-|TRBJ2-1|TRBV7-3|-
TGTGCCAGCAGCTCCCGCCGATCCCAAGATGAGCAGTTCTTC
CASSSRRSQDEQFF
>-|TRBJ1-5|TRBV5-1|TRBD1
TGCGCCAGCCCCGTCGCCTACCTCAAACCGGGACAGGGGGAATCCCTCCGTAATCAGCCCCAGCATTTT
CASPVAYLKPGQGESLRNQPQHF
>-|TRBJ2-7|TRBV20-1|-
TGCAGTGCTAGTAACGAGCAGTACTTC
CSASNEQYF